These 13 T cell receptor beta chains share one sample of origin, sequenced in a study of radiation and T cells in renal cell carcinoma (dated by TCRdb to about 2020). Receptor libraries were prepared by the immunoSEQ multiplex PCR assay. TCRdb obtained this table from immuneACCESS and retained in-frame rearrangements with V and J assigned. These tables miss some clones; where compared with another copy, unresolved V genes account for less than half of the shortfall, and the remainder is unexplained. In all, the sample holds 150,000 to 200,000 clones, and 88% of those were seen once. The top ten clones comprise 11% of the sample. The time point tag for this specimen amounts to: blood 4 weeks post-SBRT, at nephrectomy. The meaning of the sample's treatment or condition label: 15 Gy SBRT to primary tumor, nephrectomy 4 weeks later. This specimen was blood, taken from a patient whose treatment included radiotherapy and nephrectomy. The receptors were sampled from a woman aged 50 to 60 with renal cell carcinoma.

This clone was seen just once. V and J are TRBV20-1 and TRBJ2-1; D gene ambiguous. From germline, CDR1 is DFQATT and CDR2 SNEGSKA (reference sequence). The CDR3 is 11 residues long. V was pared by 0 bases and J by 15 bases, with 12 bases between. The DNA of the CDR3 is TGCAGTGCTAGAGATCCCCTCAGCTGGTTCTTC. Amino acids: CSARDPLSWFF.

This clone was seen only once. The genes are TRBV19 and TRBJ1-3, with D unclear. The CDR3 loop spans 14 amino acids. Germline CDR1 reads LNHDA; CDR2 reads SQIVND (reference sequence). V was pared by 3 bases and J by 2 bases, with 8 bases between. CDR3 in DNA: TGTGCCAGTAGTATCAGTATCGCTGGAAACACCATATATTTT. Translating it yields CASSISIAGNTIYF. Full variable domain (remainder filled in from reference TRBV19 and TRBJ1-3): DGGITQSPKYLFRKEGQNVTLSCEQNLNHDAMYWYRQDPGQGLRLIYYSQIVNDFQKGDIAEGYSVSREKKESFPLTVTSAQKNPTAFYLCASSISIAGNTIYFGEGSWLTVV.

The rearrangement links TRBV28 to TRBJ2-7; D is perhaps TRBD1 (6 bases). The CDR3 covers 14 residues. Trimming left V 6 bases short and J 4 bases short, with 16 bases between. Germline-derived CDR1 and CDR2 are MDHEN and SYDVKM. Written as DNA, the CDR3 is TGTGCCAGCAGGGACAGCCCTCGTTCGTACGAGCAGTACTTC. Amino acid sequence: CASRDSPRSYEQYF.

The chain recombines TRBV29-1 with TRBJ2-3, with TRBD1 matching over 8 bases. This CDR3 contains 13 residues. V shed 5 bases, J shed 4 bases, and the junction held 5 bases outside the gene matches. CDR1 and CDR2 from the germline V gene are SQVTM and ANQGSEA. CDR3 protein: CSVSMTGADTQYF. CDR3 DNA: TGCAGCGTTTCCATGACAGGGGCAGATACGCAGTATTTT.

The chain recombines TRBV7-9 with TRBJ2-2, with a weak D call TRBD2 (7 bases). Per germline, CDR1 SEHNR and CDR2 FQNEAQ (reference sequence). Trimming took 2 bases from V and 4 from J, leaving 17 bases between them. The CDR3 contains 17 residues. The CDR3: CASSLPRTERGTGELFF. Written as DNA, the CDR3 is TGTGCCAGCAGCTTACCCCGGACAGAGCGGGGCACCGGGGAGCTGTTTTTT.

This chain connects TRBV19 to TRBJ1-2; no clear D gene. The CDR3 runs to 14 residues. The germline gives CDR1 LNHDA, CDR2 SQIVND (reference sequence). V was shortened by 3 bases and J by 2 bases, with 10 bases between the two germline ends. The CDR3 is CASSIRDGNYGYTF. The CDR3 nucleotides are TGTGCCAGTAGTATTCGAGACGGAAACTATGGCTACACCTTC.

This clone was detected once. The rearrangement joins TRBV7-2 to TRBJ2-5; D remains ambiguous. With 5 bases removed from V and 5 bases from J, the gap between germline ends came to 9 bases. CDR3 size: 12 residues. Per germline, CDR1 SGHTA and CDR2 FQGNSA. The CDR3 spells CASSPLSETQYF. The CDR3 DNA is TGTGCCAGCAGCCCCCTTAGTGAGACCCAGTACTTC.

The gene calls are TRBV19 and TRBJ1-3; no definite D call. Germline CDR1 LNHDA, CDR2 SQIVND (reference sequence). Trimming cost V 7 bases and J 4 bases, with 8 bases left between them. The CDR3 is 12 amino acids. For the CDR3, the DNA is TGTGCCAGTATGGCCGGAGGAAACACCATATATTTT. Translated: CASMAGGNTIYF.

The V gene is TRBV28, the J gene TRBJ2-1; 7 bases align to TRBD2. V lost 5 bases to trimming and J lost 6 bases; unmatched junction nucleotides: 7. CDR1 MDHEN and CDR2 SYDVKM come from the germline V gene. This CDR3 has 14 residues. Here the CDR3 DNA reads TGTGCCAGCAGTCCGGTCGGACTAGGCAATGAGCAGTTCTTC. Translating it yields CASSPVGLGNEQFF.

As to this clone: An end of the junction does not agree with germline; a read error may underlie this. The chain joins TRBV7-7 to TRBJ2-5; maybe TRBD1 (6 bases). CDR1 is SSHAT, CDR2 FNYEAQ, per germline (reference sequence). The CDR3 spans 18 residues. This CDR3 reads CASSLELQGSELQETQYF. CDR3 nucleotides: TGTGCTAGCAGCTTAGAACTACAGGGTTCCGAACTCCAAGAGACCCAGTACTTC.

The chain links TRBV5-4 to TRBJ2-3; TRBD1 matches at 7 bases. The CDR3 is made up of 15 amino acids. The germline V gene has CDR1 SGHNT and CDR2 YYREEE (reference sequence). V was pared by 0 bases and J by 10 bases, with 11 bases of the junction left unmatched. CDR3: CASSLGRAGGEAQYF. The CDR3 DNA reads TGTGCCAGCAGCTTGGGTAGGGCAGGGGGAGAGGCGCAGTATTTT. The variable domain in full, completed from reference TRBV5-4 and TRBJ2-3, reads ETGVTQSPTHLIKTRGQQVTLRCSSQSGHNTVSWYQQALGQGPQFIFQYYREEENGRGNFPPRFSGLQFPNYSSELNVNALELDDSALYLCASSLGRAGGEAQYFGPGTRLTVL.

In its sample, this clone was seen once. The chain is built from TRBV5-1 and TRBJ2-7; TRBD2 matches 7 bases. V gave up 1 base and J gave up 0 bases; unmatched junction bases: 1. The length of the CDR3 is 14 residues. Germline CDR1 SGHRS, CDR2 YFSETQ. Written as DNA, the CDR3 is TGCGCCAGCAGCTTGTCTAGCGGCTCCTACGAGCAGTACTTC. Translating it yields CASSLSSGSYEQYF.

The chain has TRBV7-9 and TRBJ2-3, with 7 bases aligning to TRBD2. Trimming at V came to 5 bases and at J to 1 base, leaving 6 bases not matched to a gene. The CDR3 is made up of 15 amino acids. CDR1 and CDR2 (germline): SEHNR, FQNEAQ (reference sequence). Written as DNA, the CDR3 is TGTGCCAGCAGCCCAACTAGCGTCGGCACAGATACGCAGTATTTT. This gives the protein CASSPTSVGTDTQYF.